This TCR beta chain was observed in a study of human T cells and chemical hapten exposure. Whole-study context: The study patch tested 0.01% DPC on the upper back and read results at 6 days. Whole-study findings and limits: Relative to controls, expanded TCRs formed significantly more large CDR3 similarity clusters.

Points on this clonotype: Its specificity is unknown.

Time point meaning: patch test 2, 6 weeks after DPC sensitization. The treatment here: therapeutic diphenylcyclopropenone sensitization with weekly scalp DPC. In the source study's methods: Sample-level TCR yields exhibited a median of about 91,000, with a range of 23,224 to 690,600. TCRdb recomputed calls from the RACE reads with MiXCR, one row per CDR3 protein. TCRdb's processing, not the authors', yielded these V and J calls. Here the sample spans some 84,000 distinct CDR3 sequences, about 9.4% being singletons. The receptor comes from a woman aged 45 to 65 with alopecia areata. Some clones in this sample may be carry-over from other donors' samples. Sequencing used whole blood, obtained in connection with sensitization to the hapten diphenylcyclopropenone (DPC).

The CDR3: CASSPLGAGGQETQYF. The DNA for the CDR3 is TGTGCCAGCAGCCCATTAGGGGCAGGGGGACAAGAGACCCAGTACTTC. J is TRBJ2-5 and V is TRBV7-7, with 7 bases aligning to TRBD1. With 5 bases clipped from V and 2 bases from J, the junction kept 11 bases outside the gene matches. The CDR3 is made up of 16 amino acids. From germline, CDR1 is SSHAT and CDR2 FNYEAQ (reference sequence). Drawing the rest from reference TRBV7-7 and TRBJ2-5, the complete variable domain is GAGVSQSPRYKVTKRGQDVTLRCDPISSHATLYWYQQALGQGPEFLTYFNYEAQPDKSGLPSDRFSAERPEGSISTLTIQRTEQRDSAMYRCASSPLGAGGQETQYFGPGTRLLVL.